The next 18 T cell receptor beta chains were all read from a single sample in a study of tumor-infiltrating lymphocytes in primary liver carcinoma. Unsorted bulk tissue of roughly 18-32 mg yielded co-extracted RNA and DNA. Starting from roughly 540 ng of total RNA, TCR beta cDNA was produced with a primer in the constant region. For TCR beta, libraries were produced by three nested multiplex PCR rounds using slightly modified ARM-PCR. Amplification in the first two PCR rounds was performed using TRBV1-TRBV30 forward primers and a C-beta reverse primer for roughly 9 cycles each. One entry per CDR3 protein results from TCRdb running MiXCR on the multiplex PCR reads. Here the sample spans 45,000 to 55,000 distinct CDR3 sequences, 55% to 75% being singletons. Sample: liver tumor tissue from sampling region 5. Sample subset: tumor region T5, tumor centre. The receptors originated from a man aged 35-49 years with primary liver carcinoma and hepatitis B virus infection.

This clonotype was detected many times. The J gene is TRBJ2-3, the V gene TRBV2; the match to TRBD2 covers 13 bases. The V segment lost 8 bases and the J segment 13 bases; nucleotides outside the gene matches: 15. Germline V gives CDR1 SNHLY, CDR2 FYNNEI. This CDR3 has 15 residues. The CDR3 DNA follows: TGTGCCAGCCAAGATCGACTAGCGGGAGGATTACGCAAGTATTTT. Translating gives CASQDRLAGGLRKYF.

CDR3 sequence (DNA): TGTGCCAGCAGTAATGGCGTGGCACAAGAGACCCAGTACTTC. It encodes CASSNGVAQETQYF. The genes are TRBV6-5 and TRBJ2-5; unclear D gene. Germline CDR1 is MNHEY and CDR2 is SVGAGI. The CDR3 has 14 residues. Trimming took 5 bases from V and 2 from J, leaving 12 bases between them.

Worth noting for this clonotype: At one end, the junction sequence differs from germline, possibly due to a read error. The V and J genes are TRBV4-1 and TRBJ1-6; D unresolved. The CDR3 length is 15 residues. CDR1 MGHRA and CDR2 YSYEKL come from the germline V gene. CDR3 amino acids: CASSQITSPNSSLHF. CDR3 nucleotides: TGCGCCAGCAGCCAGATAACGTCCCCTAATTCATCCCTCCACTTT.

Notes on this clonotype: Compared with germline, one end of the junction differs, possibly owing to a read error. V usage is TRBV29-1 and J usage is TRBJ1-1, with TRBD1 as a possible D gene (5 bases). The length of the CDR3 is 13 residues. Germline V lookup: CDR1 SQVTM, CDR2 ANQGSEA. The CDR3 DNA follows: TGCAGCATTGCGGGGCAGGTGAACATTGAAGCTTTCTTT. Its translation: CSIAGQVNIEAFF.

This clonotype was found many times. The chain is built from TRBV7-9 and TRBJ1-1, with D perhaps matching TRBD1 (6 bases). CDR3 length equals 14 residues. CDR1 and CDR2 from the germline V gene are SEHNR and FQNEAQ (reference sequence). The germline V and J ends were trimmed by 2 bases and 4 bases, with 11 bases remaining between them. Here the CDR3 DNA reads TGTGCCAGCAGCTTACAACAGGGAGCCACTGAAGCTTTCTTT. Protein sequence: CASSLQQGATEAFF.

The CDR3 protein is CASSPDRNSYEQYF. CDR3 coding DNA: TGTGCCAGCAGTCCCGACCGTAACTCCTACGAGCAGTACTTC. This chain links TRBV12-3 or TRBV12-4 with TRBJ2-7; unclear D gene. This CDR3 comprises 14 residues. V was shortened by 5 bases and J by 0 bases, with 11 bases between the two germline ends.

Remarks on this clonotype: Relative to the germline gene, one junction end is altered; a read error may explain this. This chain joins TRBV28 and TRBJ1-2, with 10 bases lining up with TRBD1. This CDR3 is built from 16 residues. CDR1 is MDHEN and CDR2 is SYDVKM in the germline V gene. For the CDR3, the DNA is TGTGCCAACAGTTCCGGGACAGGGGATAAGGGCTATAGCTACACCTTC. This encodes CANSSGTGDKGYSYTF.

Points on this clonotype: A clone one base away is much larger, so this may be a read error. V and J are TRBV29-1 and TRBJ2-6; D tentatively reads TRBD1 or TRBD2 (5 bases each). Germline loops: CDR1 SQVTM, CDR2 ANQGSEA. The CDR3 contains 18 residues. CDR3 sequence reads: CNVEIRTGRALLANVMTF. CDR3 coding DNA: TGCAACGTTGAAATCCGGACGGGGCGGGCTCTGTTGGCCAACGTCATGACTTTC.

The chain links TRBV6-1 to TRBJ2-7; 9 bases align to TRBD1. This CDR3 contains 19 residues. The germline V gene has CDR1 MNHNS and CDR2 SASEGT. V lost 5 bases and J lost 2; bases outside the gene matches: 19. In nucleotides, the CDR3 is TGTGCCAGCAGTCTACAGGGGGCAACCTTTCCCTCTCCCGCCTACGAGCAGTACTTC. This translates into CASSLQGATFPSPAYEQYF.

V and J are TRBV11-2 and TRBJ1-2, with unresolved D. From germline, CDR1 is SGHAT and CDR2 FQNNGV. V dropped 5 bases and J dropped 8 bases, with 18 bases sitting between them. The CDR3 length is 14 residues. CDR3 nucleotides: TGTGCCAGCAGCACCCTGGGAGGGTTGCGCGGCTACACCTTC. Protein: CASSTLGGLRGYTF.

The V and J genes are TRBV7-9 and TRBJ2-7, with D perhaps TRBD2 (6 bases). The CDR3 has 15 residues. V lost 2 bases and J 5 bases, leaving 16 bases between the germline ends. CDR1 SEHNR and CDR2 FQNEAQ come from the germline V gene (reference sequence). CDR3: CASSLPGLGTHEQYF. CDR3 nucleotides: TGTGCCAGCAGCTTACCGGGACTGGGTACCCACGAGCAGTACTTC.

This clonotype was counted at least ten times. V and J are TRBV12-3 or TRBV12-4 and TRBJ2-7; D may be TRBD2 (6 bases). CDR3 length: 14 amino acids. The ends were cut back, 1 base at V and 0 bases at J, with 7 bases in the middle. The CDR3 coding sequence is TGTGCCAGCAGTTTAGGGGGACTCTCCTACGAGCAGTACTTC. Amino acids: CASSLGGLSYEQYF.

A single count supports this clonotype. The missing conserved phenylalanine or tryptophan at the end of this CDR3 makes a read error likely. This CDR3 is CASSQASSGSYEQYS. The CDR3 nucleotides read TGCGCCAGCAGCCAAGCTTCTAGCGGGAGCTACGAGCAGTACTCT. The chain employs TRBV4-1 and TRBJ2-7, with TRBD2 matching over 10 bases. The J segment lost 3 bases and the V segment lost 1 base, leaving 3 bases of the junction unmatched. Germline CDR1 is MGHRA and CDR2 is YSYEKL. The CDR3 consists of 15 residues.

Comment on this clonotype: A clone one base away is much larger, so this may be a read error. This sequence joins TRBV7-9 and TRBJ1-4; D is uncertain. The V and J ends lost 3 bases and 7 bases respectively, with 12 bases between them. The V gene's germline CDR1 is SEHNR and CDR2 FQNEAQ (reference sequence). The CDR3 is made up of 14 amino acids. The CDR3 DNA follows: TGTGCCAGCAGCTTGTCCAGTGTAAGTGAAAAACTGTTTTTT. This translates into CASSLSSVSEKLFF.

This clonotype was seen a handful of times. No conserved phenylalanine or tryptophan ends this CDR3, so it is likely a read error. V and J are TRBV11-1 and TRBJ1-6; 7 nucleotides align to TRBD1. V lost 5 bases to trimming and J lost 10 bases; unmatched junction nucleotides: 11. CDR3 size: 15 residues. Germline assignment: CDR1 SGHAT and CDR2 FQDESV (reference sequence). The CDR3 DNA reads TGTGCCAGCAGCGAAAGCGTGACAGGGCCATCACCCCTCCACATT. Encoded protein: CASSESVTGPSPLHI.

The rearrangement uses TRBV9 and TRBJ2-1, with 9 positions matching TRBD1. The CDR3 runs 16 residues. The V segment lost 1 base and the J segment 5 bases; nucleotides outside the gene matches: 7. Germline V gives CDR1 SGDLS, CDR2 YYNGEE. This CDR3 reads CASSVLSGTGNNEQFF. Here the CDR3 DNA reads TGTGCCAGCAGCGTACTCTCGGGGACAGGGAACAATGAGCAGTTCTTC.

As to this clonotype: At one end, the junction sequence differs from germline, possibly due to a read error. The V call is TRBV6-5, the J call TRBJ2-7; 7 bases map to TRBD1. The CDR3 totals 14 residues. Germline CDR1 and CDR2: MNHEY and SVGAGI. The CDR3 coding sequence is TGTGCGAGCAGTCACGGTCAGGGGGCCTACGAGCAGTACTTC. As protein: CASSHGQGAYEQYF.

In this sample, this clonotype turned up once. The junction departs from germline at one end; a sequencing error may be responsible. The gene calls are TRBV6-5 and TRBJ2-7; D is undetermined. The CDR3 runs to 14 residues. Looked up from germline, CDR1 is MNHEY and CDR2 is SVGAGI. CDR3 loop: CASSYSTWVYGQYF. CDR3 nucleotide sequence: TGTGCCAGCAGTTACTCTACTTGGGTCTACGGGCAGTACTTC.